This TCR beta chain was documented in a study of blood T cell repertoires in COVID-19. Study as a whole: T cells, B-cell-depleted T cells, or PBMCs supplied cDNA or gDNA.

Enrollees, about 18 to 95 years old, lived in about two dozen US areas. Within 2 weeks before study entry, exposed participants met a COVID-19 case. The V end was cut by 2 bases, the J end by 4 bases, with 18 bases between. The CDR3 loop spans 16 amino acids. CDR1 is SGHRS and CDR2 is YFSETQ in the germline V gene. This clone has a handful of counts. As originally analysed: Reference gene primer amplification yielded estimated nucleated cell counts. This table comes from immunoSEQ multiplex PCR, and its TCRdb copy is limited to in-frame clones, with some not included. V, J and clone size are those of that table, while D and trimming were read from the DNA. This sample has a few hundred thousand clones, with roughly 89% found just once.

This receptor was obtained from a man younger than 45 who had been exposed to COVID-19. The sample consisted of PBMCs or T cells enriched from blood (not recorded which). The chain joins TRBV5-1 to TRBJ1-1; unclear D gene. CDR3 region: CASSLDGRSAVTEAFF. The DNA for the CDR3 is TGCGCCAGCAGCTTAGATGGGAGATCAGCGGTCACTGAAGCTTTCTTT.